These 24 T cell receptor beta chains were sequenced from one sample in a study of siplizumab effects on memory and regulatory T cells (dated by TCRdb to between 2018 and 2021). Library construction relied on the immunoSEQ multiplex PCR assay. Imported from immuneACCESS, the table was reduced by TCRdb to in-frame sequences with V and J called. These copies leave out some clones; in studies compared against another copy, an unresolved V gene accounts for under half, and the cause of the remainder is not known. Here the sample has more than 85,000 clones; less than 95% occur a single time. The ten largest clones capture over 0.55% of the sample. The sequenced sample consisted of Tregs sorted from blood. Receptors were obtained from a human donor in good health.

The chain joins TRBV25-1 to TRBJ1-2; D perhaps matches TRBD1 (6 bases). Trimming cost V 7 bases and J 4 bases, with 10 bases left between them. The CDR3 has 12 residues. Germline V CDR1 and CDR2: MGHDK, SYGVNS. DNA of the CDR3: TGTGCCAGCACCCAGGGGAGCTATGGCTACACCTTC. It codes for CASTQGSYGYTF.

The chain couples TRBV6-5 to TRBJ2-1, with D uncertain. Deletions cut 0 bases from V and 10 bases from J, with 13 bases between. Germline CDR1 is MNHEY and CDR2 is SVGAGI. The CDR3 totals 14 residues. CDR3 bases: TGTGCCAGCAGTTACTCGATTCTGGGGAACGAGCAGTTCTTC. As protein: CASSYSILGNEQFF.

V gene TRBV13 combines with J gene TRBJ2-2; 8 bases line up with TRBD2. Germline trimming cut 3 bases from V and 6 bases from J; bases unmatched to any gene: 12. There are 17 residues in the CDR3. The V gene's germline CDR1 is PRHDT and CDR2 FYEKMQ (reference sequence). The CDR3 here is CASSFLPAGVISGELFF. In DNA form, the CDR3 reads TGTGCCAGCAGCTTTCTCCCAGCGGGAGTTATATCCGGGGAGCTGTTTTTT.

The chain links TRBV20-1 to TRBJ2-7; D is unresolved. Trimming removed 0 bases from V and 4 bases from J, with 4 bases in between. Germline V gives CDR1 DFQATT, CDR2 SNEGSKA (reference sequence). This CDR3 is built from 11 residues. The CDR3 coding sequence is TGCAGTGCTAGAGAGTCTTACGAGCAGTACTTC. Its translation is CSARESYEQYF.

V is TRBV5-1 and J is TRBJ2-1; TRBD2 matches 7 bases. Per the germline V gene, CDR1 is SGHRS and CDR2 is YFSETQ. Unmatched junction bases numbered 9, after V lost 0 bases and J lost 0 bases. The CDR3 consists of 18 residues. The CDR3 loop is CASSLARVLASSYNEQFF. The CDR3 DNA follows: TGCGCCAGCAGCTTGGCCCGGGTACTAGCGAGCTCCTACAATGAGCAGTTCTTC.

The rearrangement uses TRBV4-1 and TRBJ2-1; D is possibly TRBD2 (6 bases). With 6 bases removed from V and 3 bases from J, the gap between germline ends came to 9 bases. Germline V gene data show CDR1 as MGHRA and CDR2 as YSYEKL. The CDR3 runs to 13 residues. CDR3 amino acids: CASSRGNYNEQFF. In nucleotides, the CDR3 is TGCGCCAGCAGTCGGGGGAACTACAATGAGCAGTTCTTC.

The chain carries TRBV5-4 and TRBJ2-1, with D perhaps matching TRBD1 or TRBD2 (5 bases each). The CDR3 extends over 15 amino acids. CDR1 SGHNT and CDR2 YYREEE come from the germline V gene (reference sequence). V lost 0 bases and J lost 2, with 9 bases in between. CDR3 DNA sequence: TGTGCCAGCAGCTTGGAATGGGACCCCTACAATGAGCAGTTCTTC. It is translated as CASSLEWDPYNEQFF.

V gene TRBV28 combines with J gene TRBJ1-6; no definite D call. The germline V and J ends were trimmed by 3 bases and 9 bases, with 21 bases remaining between them. The germline V gene has CDR1 MDHEN and CDR2 SYDVKM. The CDR3 spans 17 residues. CDR3 coding DNA: TGTGCCAGCAGTTTTATCGAGACCCGAAGGAAGGGTTCACCCCTCCACTTT. Its translation is CASSFIETRRKGSPLHF.

The rearrangement links TRBV25-1 to TRBJ2-1, with 9 nucleotides matching TRBD2. The CDR3 has 14 amino acids. Germline V gives CDR1 MGHDK, CDR2 SYGVNS. V lost 5 bases and J lost 9; bases outside the gene matches: 8. CDR3 in DNA: TGTGCCAGCAGTCTCGGCGGGAGGGGAGGTGAGCAGTTCTTC. Translation: CASSLGGRGGEQFF.

The chain's CDR3 is CAWTSGRAVGEQFF. In DNA form, the CDR3 reads TGTGCCTGGACTAGCGGGAGGGCCGTAGGTGAGCAGTTCTTC. The genes are TRBV30 and TRBJ2-1, with 12 bases aligning to TRBD2. CDR1 and CDR2 (germline): GTSNPN, SVGIG (reference sequence). V shed 4 bases and J 9 bases; nucleotides not matched to a gene: 7. This CDR3 is 14 amino acids long.

The chain joins TRBV28 to TRBJ2-7; 9 positions agree with TRBD2. Germline loops: CDR1 MDHEN, CDR2 SYDVKM. The V gene end was trimmed by 5 bases and the J gene end by 0 bases; junction bases not matched to a gene: 14. The CDR3 consists of 18 residues. CDR3 bases: TGTGCCAGCAGTCCCCACCGTAGGGCTAGCGGGGCCTCCTACGAGCAGTACTTC. This encodes CASSPHRRASGASYEQYF.

Concerning this clone: Germline is not matched at one junction end, which may reflect a read error. The J gene is TRBJ1-5, the V gene TRBV10-3; D not certain. Germline values: CDR1 ENHRY, CDR2 SYGVKD. This CDR3 has 13 amino acids. CDR3 in DNA: TGTGCCACCAGTAATAAAAGCAATCAGCCCCAGCATTTT. It encodes CATSNKSNQPQHF.

This chain links TRBV6-6 with TRBJ2-2; D possibly corresponds to TRBD2 (6 bases). The CDR3 consists of 15 residues. The germline V and J ends were trimmed by 0 bases and 6 bases, with 11 bases remaining between them. Germline V gene lookup returns CDR1 MNHNY and CDR2 SVGAGI (reference sequence). CDR3 bases: TGTGCCAGCAGTTACTCGTCAGGGAGGCCCGGGGAGCTGTTTTTT. It specifies CASSYSSGRPGELFF.

V and J are TRBV2 and TRBJ2-3; D is unclear. V was cut by 9 bases and J by 0 bases, with 13 bases left in between. Germline CDR1 SNHLY, CDR2 FYNNEI. This CDR3 has 14 residues. CDR3 DNA sequence: TGTGCCAGTGCCCCCTACGGAAGCACAGATACGCAGTATTTT. Protein sequence: CASAPYGSTDTQYF.

V gene TRBV7-3 combines with J gene TRBJ1-3, with D maybe TRBD1 (5 bases). This CDR3 contains 15 residues. Germline-derived CDR1 and CDR2 are SGHTA and FQGTGA. V was clipped by 2 bases and J by 4 bases, with 12 bases between them. Here the CDR3 DNA reads TGTGCCAGCAGCTTATCCAGGGACGGGGGAAACACCATATATTTT. Protein product: CASSLSRDGGNTIYF.

Notes on this clone: The same CDR3 also results from other DNA sequences found in this sample. The chain uses TRBV5-1 and TRBJ2-7; TRBD2 matches 8 bases. V shed 2 bases and J 6 bases; nucleotides not matched to a gene: 4. The CDR3 sequence is 13 residues long. CDR1 is SGHRS and CDR2 is YFSETQ in the germline V gene. The CDR3 loop is CASSLTGLGEQYF. The CDR3 DNA is TGCGCCAGCAGCTTAACGGGACTAGGCGAGCAGTACTTC.

V and J are TRBV7-2 and TRBJ2-3; TRBD2 might be the D (6 bases). Trimming removed 6 bases from V and 1 base from J, with 17 bases in between. CDR3 size: 16 residues. Germline-derived CDR1 and CDR2 are SGHTA and FQGNSA. The CDR3 loop is CASRYRGTGRTDTQYF. The CDR3, as DNA: TGTGCCAGCAGGTACAGAGGGACTGGGCGCACAGATACGCAGTATTTT.

The chain combines TRBV29-1 with TRBJ1-2, with D uncertain. The CDR3 has 10 amino acids. Germline V gives CDR1 SQVTM, CDR2 ANQGSEA. Trimming shortened V by 3 bases and J by 6 bases, and 5 bases separated the two germline ends. CDR3 DNA sequence: TGCAGCGTTGACCGAAATGGCTACACCTTC. Its translation is CSVDRNGYTF.

This clone was counted only a few times. This chain uses TRBV18 with TRBJ1-1, with D uncertain. This CDR3 spans 14 amino acids. Between the trimmed V and J ends, which lost 3 bases and 1 base, there was a span of 9 bases. Germline V CDR1 and CDR2: KGHSH, LQKENI. CDR3 in amino acids: CASSPWAENTEAFF. The CDR3 DNA follows: TGTGCCAGCTCACCCTGGGCAGAGAACACTGAAGCTTTCTTT.

This sequence joins TRBV19 and TRBJ2-1; 7 bases map to TRBD2. The CDR3 runs to 16 residues. The V gene end was trimmed by 4 bases and the J gene end by 7 bases; junction bases not matched to a gene: 13. Germline assignment: CDR1 LNHDA and CDR2 SQIVND (reference sequence). The CDR3 coding sequence is TGTGCCAGTAGTACCGGCGTGCGGGAGACGTTGAATGAGCAGTTCTTC. Translating gives CASSTGVRETLNEQFF.

This sequence joins TRBV7-9 and TRBJ2-5; possible D gene TRBD2, 6 bases. The germline V and J ends were trimmed by 5 bases and 3 bases, with 19 bases remaining between them. The germline gives CDR1 SEHNR, CDR2 FQNEAQ (reference sequence). The CDR3 runs 16 residues. The CDR3 protein is CASSRRLADYKETQYF. In DNA form, the CDR3 reads TGTGCCAGCAGCCGTCGGTTAGCGGATTACAAAGAGACCCAGTACTTC.

About this clone itself: One junction end does not reproduce the germline sequence, and a read error may be involved. The chain recombines TRBV28 with TRBJ2-7; perhaps TRBD2 as D (6 bases). This CDR3 contains 14 residues. Germline V gene lookup returns CDR1 MDHEN and CDR2 SYDVKM. Written as DNA, the CDR3 is TGTGCCGGCAGCACACCCGGGAGCTACTACGAGCAGTACTTC. Amino acids: CAGSTPGSYYEQYF.

The gene calls are TRBV7-3 and TRBJ2-6; D is ambiguous. From germline, CDR1 is SGHTA and CDR2 FQGTGA. This CDR3 has 14 residues. The germline V and J ends were trimmed by 6 bases and 0 bases, with 6 bases remaining between them. DNA for the CDR3: TGTGCCAGCAGTTGGGACTCTGGGGCCAACGTCCTGACTTTC. This translates into CASSWDSGANVLTF.

V is TRBV28 and J is TRBJ2-7; tentatively, D is TRBD2 (5 bases). This CDR3 comprises 14 residues. Germline V gene sequence: CDR1 MDHEN, CDR2 SYDVKM. Trimming took off 7 bases at V and 2 bases at J, with 15 bases between the two ends. In DNA form, the CDR3 reads TGTGCCAGCACCCGAAGGGAGCCCCCCTACGAGCAGTACTTC. This gives the protein CASTRREPPYEQYF.